These T cell receptor beta chains were read from a single sample in a study of T-cell reconstitution after alpha-beta-depleted transplantation in children. TCRdb used MiXCR to reprocess the PCR reads, holding one entry per CDR3 protein. The sample holds some 140,000 distinct CDR3 sequences, 8% to 10% seen once. The specimen was PBMCs, mostly from graft donor cells, collected 180 days after TCRalphabeta/CD19-depleted stem cell transplant. All receptors derive from a girl under two years old who had a stem cell transplant for combined immunodeficiency, so the T cells may come from the graft donor. Each CDR3 is given without its conserved first and last residue.

len,v_gene,j_gene,CDR3aa
11,TRBV29-1,TRBJ2-1,SVEDSDYNEQF
13,TRBV19,TRBJ2-5,ASSRLAGQWETQY
15,TRBV28,TRBJ1-5,ASSLGLPRELYQPQH
13,TRBV5-5,TRBJ2-7,ASSSVQVVGESLN
12,TRBV12-3/TRBV12-4,TRBJ2-7,ASSFNRGRFEQY
11,TRBV6-1,TRBJ1-1,ASSPRVGTEAF
15,TRBV20-1,TRBJ2-2,SARRLAGGQNTGELF
13,TRBV5-4,TRBJ2-1,ASSLGPIYYNEQF
14,TRBV5-1,TRBJ2-5,ASSQGTSGRRETQY
16,TRBV15,TRBJ2-2,ATSRDRVVAGETGELF
13,TRBV2,TRBJ2-1,ASSPLAGGGDEQF